The 9 T cell receptor beta chains listed next were all sequenced from one sample in a study of T cell clones after liver transplantation (dated by TCRdb to 2018 to 2020). The library was produced with the immunoSEQ multiplex PCR assay. TCRdb obtained this table from immuneACCESS and retained in-frame rearrangements with V and J assigned. These tables miss some clones; where compared with another copy, unresolved V genes account for less than half of the shortfall, and the remainder is unexplained. Here the sample has over 25,000 clones; approximately 96% occur a single time. Of the sample, roughly 26% falls within the top ten clones. The sample was CD8+ T cells from blood, taken 12 months after liver transplant. The receptors shown here come from a human patient who received a liver transplant. Post transplant, some T cells may arise from the graft donor.

The V and J genes are TRBV7-3 and TRBJ2-7, with D perhaps TRBD1 (5 bases). V was shortened by 0 bases and J by 3 bases, with 12 bases between the two germline ends. The germline gives CDR1 SGHTA, CDR2 FQGTGA. The CDR3 is 15 residues long. CDR3 sequence (DNA): TGTGCCAGCAGCTTAACCAAGGACACCTTCTACGAGCAGTACTTC. Translated, it gives CASSLTKDTFYEQYF.

The chain links TRBV2 to TRBJ1-3; D is ambiguous. The CDR3 is 16 amino acids. Trimming stripped 8 bases from V and 4 bases from J, with 21 bases between. Germline V gene sequence: CDR1 SNHLY, CDR2 FYNNEI. The CDR3 DNA reads as TGTGCCAGCTTCGGCCGCCTCGGGTTGAAAGGAAACACCATATATTTT. Translating it yields CASFGRLGLKGNTIYF.

The chain employs TRBV6-5 and TRBJ2-3; D perhaps matches TRBD2 (6 bases). V lost 4 bases and J 4 bases, leaving 15 bases between the germline ends. Germline CDR1 is MNHEY and CDR2 is SVGAGI. This CDR3 has 15 residues. The CDR3 bases are TGTGCCAGCAGTTTTAGCGGCGAGAGAGCAGATACGCAGTATTTT. Translation: CASSFSGERADTQYF.

This clone was observed a single time. This sequence joins TRBV7-8 and TRBJ2-3; D is perhaps TRBD1 or TRBD2 (6 bases each). The CDR3 totals 14 residues. CDR1 is SGHVS, CDR2 FQNEAQ, per germline. Between the trimmed V and J ends, which lost 7 bases and 2 bases, there was a span of 13 bases. The DNA for the CDR3 is TGTGCCAGCACCTCCGGGGGCTACACAGATACGCAGTATTTT. Protein: CASTSGGYTDTQYF.

The V call is TRBV6-6, the J call TRBJ2-7; 8 bases line up with TRBD1. Trimming removed 2 bases from V and 0 bases from J; junction bases left unmatched: 6. The CDR3 is 16 amino acids. Germline values: CDR1 MNHNY, CDR2 SVGAGI (reference sequence). The CDR3 nucleotides read TGTGCCAGCAGTTACCTGACAGGGGACAGCTCCTACGAGCAGTACTTC. It codes for CASSYLTGDSSYEQYF.

The sample holds a few counts of this clone. This chain uses TRBV19 with TRBJ2-7; D gene uncertain. This CDR3 is built from 14 residues. Germline V gene lookup returns CDR1 LNHDA and CDR2 SQIVND (reference sequence). V lost 6 bases and J lost 0, with 12 bases in between. The CDR3: CASSTPANSYEQYF. Here the CDR3 DNA reads TGTGCCAGTAGCACCCCGGCAAACTCCTACGAGCAGTACTTC. Combining the CDR3 with reference TRBV19 and TRBJ2-7 gives the whole variable domain DGGITQSPKYLFRKEGQNVTLSCEQNLNHDAMYWYRQDPGQGLRLIYYSQIVNDFQKGDIAEGYSVSREKKESFPLTVTSAQKNPTAFYLCASSTPANSYEQYFGPGTRLTVT.

V gene TRBV19 combines with J gene TRBJ2-7; 10 nucleotides line up with TRBD2. This CDR3 contains 15 residues. Per the germline V gene, CDR1 is LNHDA and CDR2 is SQIVND (reference sequence). J lost 2 bases, V lost 5 bases, and 6 bases had no gene match. The CDR3 reads CASSVGTSGTYEQYF. In DNA form, the CDR3 reads TGTGCCAGTAGTGTCGGAACTAGCGGGACCTACGAGCAGTACTTC.

In its sample, this clone was seen once. The chain links TRBV27 to TRBJ1-2; 8 bases align to TRBD1. The CDR3 has 14 residues. Germline CDR1 and CDR2: MNHEY and SMNVEV (reference sequence). V dropped 3 bases and J dropped 7; count of bases not matched to a gene: 7. The DNA for the CDR3 is TGTGCCAGCAGTTTTGGAAGGACAGGGCGTGGCTACACCTTC. It is translated as CASSFGRTGRGYTF.

The rearrangement uses TRBV14 and TRBJ2-7; 11 positions agree with TRBD2. Germline CDR1 reads SGHDN; CDR2 reads FVKESK. The CDR3 has 15 residues. The V and J ends lost 1 base and 6 bases, in that order; junction bases with no gene match: 5. The chain's CDR3 is CASSQGGLAGGEQYF. The CDR3 DNA reads as TGTGCCAGCAGCCAAGGTGGGCTAGCGGGAGGCGAGCAGTACTTC.